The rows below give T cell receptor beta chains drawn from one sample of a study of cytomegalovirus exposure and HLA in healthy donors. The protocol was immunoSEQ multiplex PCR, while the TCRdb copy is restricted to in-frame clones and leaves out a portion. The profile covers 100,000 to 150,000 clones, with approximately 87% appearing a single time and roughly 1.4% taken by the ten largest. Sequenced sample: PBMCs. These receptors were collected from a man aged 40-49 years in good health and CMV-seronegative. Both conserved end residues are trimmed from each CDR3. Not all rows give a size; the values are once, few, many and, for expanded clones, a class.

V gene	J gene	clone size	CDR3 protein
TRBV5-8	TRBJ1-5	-	ASSLQGAGSNQPQH
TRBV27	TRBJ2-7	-	ASSFLPSGSRNEQY
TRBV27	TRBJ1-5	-	ASSTGGQPQH
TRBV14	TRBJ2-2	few	ASSQNRQPGTGELF
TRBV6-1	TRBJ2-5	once	ASSETVQETQY
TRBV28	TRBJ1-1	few	ASSLQGAWGDTEAF
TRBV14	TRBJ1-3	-	ASSQDPGTALTSSGNTIY
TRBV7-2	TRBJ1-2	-	ASSPQRGYT
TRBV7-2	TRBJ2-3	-	ASSLEWPSSTDTQY
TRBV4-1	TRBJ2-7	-	ASSQRQGFTDEQY
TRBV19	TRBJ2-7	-	ASGTGVTYEQY
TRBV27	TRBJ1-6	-	ASRGLGQGASNSPLH
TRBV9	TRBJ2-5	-	ASSVVAGMGETQY
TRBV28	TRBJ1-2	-	ASSLSSGVYGYT
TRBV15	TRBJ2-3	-	ATSRTTSGPSTDTQY
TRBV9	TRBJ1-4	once	ASSVDREGNEKLF
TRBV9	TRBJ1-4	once	ASSVRGVTDEKLF
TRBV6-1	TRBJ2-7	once	ASSELRVHEQY
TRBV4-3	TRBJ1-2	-	ASRQTDTRLYGYT
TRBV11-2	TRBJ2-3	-	ASSYRTGGSTDTQY
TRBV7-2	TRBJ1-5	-	ASSATGGNQPQH
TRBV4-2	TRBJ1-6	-	ASSQESPQAYNSPLH
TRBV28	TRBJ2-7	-	ASSLLPGGMTDSSYEQY
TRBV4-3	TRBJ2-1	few	ASSQERGGPGEQF
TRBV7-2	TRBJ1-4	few	ASSLLGNGANEKLF
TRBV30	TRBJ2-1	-	AWRGTKREQF
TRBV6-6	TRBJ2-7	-	ASRQDSYEQY
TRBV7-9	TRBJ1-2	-	ASSLGTHYGYT
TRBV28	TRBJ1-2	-	ASSSISEINYGYT
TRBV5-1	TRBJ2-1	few	ASSLGQGAYNEQF
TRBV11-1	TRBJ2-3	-	ASSLMASLGTDTQY
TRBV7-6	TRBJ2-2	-	ASSFGGRELF
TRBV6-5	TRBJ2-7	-	ASSGWEREDYEQY
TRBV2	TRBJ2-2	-	ASQRKGDHTGELF
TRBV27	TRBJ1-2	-	ASSPRQEVNYGYT
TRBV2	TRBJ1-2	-	ASSEGRELILYGYT
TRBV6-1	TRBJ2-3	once	ATHGGRGRDTQY
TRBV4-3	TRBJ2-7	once	ASSQEWDRAYEQY
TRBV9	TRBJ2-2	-	ASSGASGSITGELF
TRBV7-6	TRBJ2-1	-	ASSLGLAGGPYNEQF
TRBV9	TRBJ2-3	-	ASRSPLAGEDTQY
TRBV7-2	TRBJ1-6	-	ASGLILGEGSPLH
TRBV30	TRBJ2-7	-	AWSETPSYEQY
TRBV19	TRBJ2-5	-	ATVPEETQY
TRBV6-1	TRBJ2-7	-	ASSEGTAEQY
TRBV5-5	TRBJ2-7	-	ASSSGSEQY
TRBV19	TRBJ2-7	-	ASSFSWADGYEQY
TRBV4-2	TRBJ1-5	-	ASSQGTNSDQPQH